This T cell receptor (beta chain) originates from a study of blood T cells in healthy people across ages. The ends lost 3 bases at V and 7 bases at J; junction bases unmatched: 9. This CDR3 has 15 residues. Germline CDR1 and CDR2: SGHNT and YYREEE (reference sequence). With a J-beta primer mix and a sample-barcoded 5' primer, a second PCR ran roughly 6 to 11 cycles. Every cDNA was tagged by a template-switch adaptor with 12 random nucleotides. Individual samples furnished no less than 2.5 million CDR3-containing paired-end reads apiece. TCRdb passed the 5' RACE reads through MiXCR, listing each CDR3 protein once. The data show about 930,000 distinct CDR3 sequences, with almost 30% seen just once and about 10% held by the top ten. The sample was also reused in another study, on T cells of mothers and their children. That source adds: Each donor was one of three healthy Caucasian mothers or one of their six children. Thymic selection molds TCR recombination output in a comparable way in related and unrelated pairs.

The material sequenced was blood. The receptor was derived from a woman between 40 and 55 years old in good health. V and J are TRBV5-4 and TRBJ2-1, with TRBD2 matching over 8 bases. This CDR3 reads CASSSFGGAGNEQFF. The CDR3 DNA sequence: TGTGCCAGCAGCTCGTTCGGGGGGGCTGGGAATGAGCAGTTCTTC.